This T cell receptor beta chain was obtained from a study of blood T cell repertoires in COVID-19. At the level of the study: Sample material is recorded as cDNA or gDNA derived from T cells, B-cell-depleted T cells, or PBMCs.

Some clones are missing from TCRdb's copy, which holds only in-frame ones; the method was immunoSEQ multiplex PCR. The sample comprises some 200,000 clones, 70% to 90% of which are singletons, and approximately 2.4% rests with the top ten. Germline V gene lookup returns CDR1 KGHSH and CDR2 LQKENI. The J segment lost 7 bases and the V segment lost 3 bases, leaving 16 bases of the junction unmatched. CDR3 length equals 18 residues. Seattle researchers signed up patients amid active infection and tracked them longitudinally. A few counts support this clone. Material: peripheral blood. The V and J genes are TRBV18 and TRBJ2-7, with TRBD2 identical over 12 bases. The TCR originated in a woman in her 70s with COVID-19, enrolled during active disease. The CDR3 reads CASSPLIPTSGSAREQYF. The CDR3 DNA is TGTGCCAGCTCACCCCTAATACCGACTAGCGGGAGCGCAAGGGAGCAGTACTTC.